These 22 T cell receptor beta chains came from one sample sequenced in a study of cytomegalovirus exposure and HLA in healthy donors. Amplification used 60 Vbeta primers and 13 Jbeta primers. The protocol was immunoSEQ multiplex PCR, while the TCRdb copy is restricted to in-frame clones and leaves out a portion. The repertoire holds about 120,000 clones, roughly 76% seen once, with 9.5% to 15% in the top ten. The sequenced sample consisted of PBMCs. These receptors all stem from a woman aged 40 to 55 in good health and CMV-seropositive.

The chain is built from TRBV7-8 and TRBJ1-5, with D maybe TRBD1 (6 bases). CDR3 length equals 13 residues. Germline CDR1 reads SGHVS; CDR2 reads FQNEAQ. Trimming pared 5 bases from V and 4 bases from J, leaving 9 bases between. CDR3 sequence: CASSITGNQPQHF. In DNA, the CDR3 is TGTGCCAGCAGCATAACAGGGAATCAGCCCCAGCATTTT.

The rearrangement joins TRBV7-9 to TRBJ1-6; 7 bases line up with TRBD1. J lost 10 bases, V lost 1 base, and 7 bases had no gene match. This CDR3 has 15 residues. Per the germline V gene, CDR1 is SEHNR and CDR2 is FQNEAQ (reference sequence). The CDR3 here is CASSLEEGAGSPLHF. CDR3 sequence (DNA): TGTGCCAGCAGCTTAGAAGAGGGGGCTGGGTCACCCCTCCACTTT.

Details on this clone: This sample also contains other DNA sequences that code for the same CDR3. This rearrangement joins TRBV5-4 to TRBJ2-5; 12 bases fit TRBD2. V shed 0 bases and J 5 bases; nucleotides not matched to a gene: 5. CDR3 length: 16 residues. Per the germline V gene, CDR1 is SGHNT and CDR2 is YYREEE (reference sequence). CDR3 sequence: CASSLGLAGGQETQYF. The DNA of the CDR3 is TGTGCCAGCAGCTTGGGGCTAGCGGGGGGGCAGGAGACCCAGTACTTC.

V is TRBV7-9 and J is TRBJ1-6; tentatively, D is TRBD1 (5 bases). This CDR3 comprises 14 residues. CDR1 is SEHNR and CDR2 is FQNEAQ in the germline V gene (reference sequence). V was clipped by 8 bases and J by 4 bases, with 12 bases between them. The DNA for the CDR3 is TGTGCCAGCCAGGGCGTCGGATATAATTCACCCCTCCACTTT. It encodes CASQGVGYNSPLHF.

The chain joins TRBV5-4 to TRBJ1-3; the D is unclear. Germline CDR1 reads SGHNT; CDR2 reads YYREEE (reference sequence). CDR3 length equals 13 residues. V was trimmed by 2 bases and J by 4 bases, leaving 7 bases between them. The CDR3 nucleotides are TGTGCCAGCAGCTTAGAACAGGGAAACACCATATATTTT. Translated: CASSLEQGNTIYF.

The J gene is TRBJ1-1, the V gene TRBV19; TRBD1 matches 8 bases. Trimming removed 4 bases from V and 5 bases from J; junction bases left unmatched: 6. This CDR3 spans 14 amino acids. Germline-derived CDR1 and CDR2 are LNHDA and SQIVND (reference sequence). In DNA form, the CDR3 reads TGTGCCAGTAGTACAGGGGGCTGGGGGACTGAAGCTTTCTTT. This sequence encodes CASSTGGWGTEAFF. The variable domain in full, completed from reference TRBV19 and TRBJ1-1, reads DGGITQSPKYLFRKEGQNVTLSCEQNLNHDAMYWYRQDPGQGLRLIYYSQIVNDFQKGDIAEGYSVSREKKESFPLTVTSAQKNPTAFYLCASSTGGWGTEAFFGQGTRLTVV.

V and J are TRBV5-1 and TRBJ2-7, with a weak D call TRBD1 (7 bases). The germline gives CDR1 SGHRS, CDR2 YFSETQ. The V and J ends lost 5 bases and 0 bases respectively, with 18 bases between them. The CDR3 sequence is 16 residues long. CDR3 nucleotides: TGCGCCAGCAGACAGGGGCCTAGCGTAAGCTCCTACGAGCAGTACTTC. It yields the protein CASRQGPSVSSYEQYF.

This sequence joins TRBV5-1 and TRBJ2-7; TRBD2 might be the D (6 bases). This CDR3 is 15 amino acids long. V was shortened by 3 bases and J by 6 bases, with 19 bases between the two germline ends. The germline CDR1 and CDR2 sequences are SGHRS and YFSETQ. CDR3 nucleotides: TGCGCCAGCAGCTGGAGGCCGGGGGAACCGTCCGAGCAGTACTTC. It encodes CASSWRPGEPSEQYF.

The chain joins TRBV4-2 to TRBJ1-1, with 7 bases identical to TRBD1. The CDR3 is 15 amino acids. With 0 bases clipped from V and 7 bases from J, the junction kept 8 bases outside the gene matches. Germline loops: CDR1 LGHNA, CDR2 YNFKEQ. In nucleotides, the CDR3 is TGTGCCAGCAGCCAAGAATGGGACAGACGAAATGAAGCTTTCTTT. Its protein is CASSQEWDRRNEAFF.

The chain uses TRBV7-8 and TRBJ2-7; possible D gene TRBD1, 7 bases. CDR3 length: 14 amino acids. Germline V CDR1 and CDR2: SGHVS, FQNEAQ. V was shortened by 0 bases and J by 9 bases, with 15 bases between the two germline ends. CDR3 loop: CASSLAVRGVRQYF. The CDR3, as DNA: TGTGCCAGCAGCTTAGCGGTCAGGGGGGTGAGGCAGTACTTC.

This clone occurred a few times. V gene TRBV5-1 combines with J gene TRBJ1-4, with D tentatively TRBD1 (6 bases). Germline CDR1 and CDR2: SGHRS and YFSETQ. V lost 1 base and J 7 bases, leaving 11 bases between the germline ends. The CDR3 spans 14 residues. The CDR3 sequence is CASSLMGAGEKLFF. CDR3 sequence (DNA): TGCGCCAGCAGCTTGATGGGGGCGGGTGAAAAACTGTTTTTT.

This sequence joins TRBV25-1 and TRBJ1-4; 8 bases map to TRBD1. The trim removed 4 bases at V and 10 bases at J, leaving 2 bases unmatched. The germline V gene encodes CDR1 MGHDK and CDR2 SYGVNS. This CDR3 is built from 12 residues. CDR3 sequence reads: CASSVQGVKLFF. The DNA for the CDR3 is TGTGCCAGCAGTGTACAGGGGGTAAAACTGTTTTTT.

This clone was counted a few times. V is TRBV20-1 and J is TRBJ1-1; no firm D call. Per germline, CDR1 DFQATT and CDR2 SNEGSKA (reference sequence). V was trimmed by 6 bases and J by 3 bases, leaving 8 bases between them. The CDR3 spans 11 residues. CDR3 in DNA: TGCAGTGCCTCCCCTTACACTGAAGCTTTCTTT. Translation gives CSASPYTEAFF.

This sequence joins TRBV6-5 and TRBJ2-7, with D uncertain. CDR3 length: 15 amino acids. In germline, CDR1 is MNHEY, CDR2 SVGAGI. Trimming pared 2 bases from V and 3 bases from J, leaving 14 bases between. For the CDR3, the DNA is TGTGCCAGCAGTTACGGCGGCATTTCGGGCTACGAGCAGTACTTC. As protein: CASSYGGISGYEQYF.

The chain couples TRBV14 to TRBJ1-4; D gene ambiguous. Germline lookup yields CDR1 SGHDN and CDR2 FVKESK. The CDR3 is 16 residues long. Trimming cost V 1 base and J 0 bases, with 9 bases left between them. CDR3 sequence: CASSQGGVATNEKLFF. DNA for the CDR3: TGTGCCAGCAGCCAAGGTGGAGTTGCAACTAATGAAAAACTGTTTTTT. Filled out from reference TRBV14 and TRBJ1-4, the complete variable domain reads EAGVTQFPSHSVIEKGQTVTLRCDPISGHDNLYWYRRVMGKEIKFLLHFVKESKQDESGMPNNRFLAERTGGTYSTLKVQPAELEDSGVYFCASSQGGVATNEKLFFGSGTQLSVL.

V usage is TRBV7-8 and J usage is TRBJ1-6; perhaps TRBD1 as D (6 bases). With 5 bases removed from V and 11 bases from J, the gap between germline ends came to 25 bases. CDR1 and CDR2 from the germline V gene are SGHVS and FQNEAQ. The CDR3 spans 17 residues. The CDR3 bases are TGTGCCAGCAGCCTAAACAGGGTCGGGCTAACCGTAGCACCCCTCCACTTT. Amino acid sequence: CASSLNRVGLTVAPLHF. The complete variable domain, with remaining parts taken from reference TRBV7-8 and TRBJ1-6, reads GAGVSQSPRYKVAKRGQDVALRCDPISGHVSLFWYQQALGQGPEFLTYFQNEAQLDKSGLPSDRFFAERPEGSVSTLKIQRTQQEDSAVYLCASSLNRVGLTVAPLHFGNGTRLTVT.

The V call is TRBV7-2, the J call TRBJ1-3; no definite D call. The germline V and J ends were trimmed by 2 bases and 4 bases, with 3 bases remaining between them. Germline loops: CDR1 SGHTA, CDR2 FQGNSA. CDR3 length: 12 residues. The CDR3 region is CASSLQGNTIYF. CDR3 bases: TGTGCCAGCAGCTTACAGGGAAACACCATATATTTT.

The chain employs TRBV5-4 and TRBJ1-1; the match to TRBD1 covers 8 bases. This CDR3 has 13 amino acids. Germline assignment: CDR1 SGHNT and CDR2 YYREEE (reference sequence). The ends lost 2 bases at V and 6 bases at J; junction bases unmatched: 3. Written as DNA, the CDR3 is TGTGCCAGCAGCTTCCCAGGGGGCGCTGAAGCTTTCTTT. Protein product: CASSFPGGAEAFF. Full variable domain (rest looked up from reference TRBV5-4 and TRBJ1-1): ETGVTQSPTHLIKTRGQQVTLRCSSQSGHNTVSWYQQALGQGPQFIFQYYREEENGRGNFPPRFSGLQFPNYSSELNVNALELDDSALYLCASSFPGGAEAFFGQGTRLTVV.

The chain combines TRBV7-2 with TRBJ1-5; TRBD1 matches at 7 bases. Germline CDR1 and CDR2: SGHTA and FQGNSA. After removal of 2 bases from V and 2 bases from J, the junction contained 9 bases not matched to a gene. This CDR3 is 17 amino acids long. This CDR3 is CASSLIQGTWGNQPQHF. The CDR3 DNA reads TGTGCCAGCAGCTTAATACAGGGGACTTGGGGCAATCAGCCCCAGCATTTT.

The chain joins TRBV2 to TRBJ1-5; D ambiguous. V lost 1 base and J lost 0, with 10 bases in between. Germline V gene data show CDR1 as SNHLY and CDR2 as FYNNEI. This CDR3 contains 16 residues. The CDR3 region has the DNA TGTGCCAGCAGTGAAGTAAGCCTTTATAGCAATCAGCCCCAGCATTTT. Its translation: CASSEVSLYSNQPQHF.

The gene calls are TRBV28 and TRBJ2-2; 7 nucleotides agree with TRBD1. The CDR3 spans 18 residues. J lost 2 bases, V lost 6 bases, and 15 bases had no gene match. Germline lookup yields CDR1 MDHEN and CDR2 SYDVKM. The DNA of the CDR3 is TGTGCCAGCAGACCCGTTCAGGGGGTTGGTTTTAACACCGGGGAGCTGTTTTTT. It codes for CASRPVQGVGFNTGELFF.

CDR3 DNA: TGTGCCAGCAGTTCGAGACAGGTTAGAGGGGACGAGCAGTACTTC. Amino acids: CASSSRQVRGDEQYF. The V and J genes are TRBV27 and TRBJ2-7, with D possibly being TRBD1 (6 bases). This CDR3 is 15 amino acids long. The V end lost 4 bases, the J end lost 5 bases, and 18 bases lay between the germline ends. Germline CDR1 reads MNHEY; CDR2 reads SMNVEV (reference sequence).